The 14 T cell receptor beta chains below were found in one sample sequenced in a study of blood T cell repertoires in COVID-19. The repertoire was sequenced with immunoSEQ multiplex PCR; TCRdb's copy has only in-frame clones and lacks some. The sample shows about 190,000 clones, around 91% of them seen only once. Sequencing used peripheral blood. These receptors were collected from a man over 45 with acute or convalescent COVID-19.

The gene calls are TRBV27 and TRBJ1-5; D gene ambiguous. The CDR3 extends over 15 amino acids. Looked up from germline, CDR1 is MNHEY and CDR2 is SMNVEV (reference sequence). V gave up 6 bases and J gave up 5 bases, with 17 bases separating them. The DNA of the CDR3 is TGTGCCAGCAGCAAGGCCCAGCTAGCTCATCAGCCCCAGCATTTT. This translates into CASSKAQLAHQPQHF.

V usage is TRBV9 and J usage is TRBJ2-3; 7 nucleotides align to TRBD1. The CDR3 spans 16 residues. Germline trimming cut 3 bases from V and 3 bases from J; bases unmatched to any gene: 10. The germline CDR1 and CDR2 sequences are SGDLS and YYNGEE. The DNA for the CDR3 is TGTGCCAGCAGCGGACAGGGATTGAAGGGGACAGATACGCAGTATTTT. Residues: CASSGQGLKGTDTQYF.

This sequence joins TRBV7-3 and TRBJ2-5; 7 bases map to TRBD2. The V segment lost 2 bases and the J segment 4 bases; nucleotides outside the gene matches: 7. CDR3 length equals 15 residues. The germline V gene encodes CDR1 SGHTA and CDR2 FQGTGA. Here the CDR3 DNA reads TGTGCCAGCAGCTTAGGGTCGGGGGGAGGAGAGACCCAGTACTTC. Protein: CASSLGSGGGETQYF. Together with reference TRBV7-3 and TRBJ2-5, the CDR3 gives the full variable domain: GAGVSQTPSNKVTEKGKYVELRCDPISGHTALYWYRQSLGQGPEFLIYFQGTGAADDSGLPNDRFFAVRPEGSVSTLKIQRTERGDSAVYLCASSLGSGGGETQYFGPGTRLLVL.

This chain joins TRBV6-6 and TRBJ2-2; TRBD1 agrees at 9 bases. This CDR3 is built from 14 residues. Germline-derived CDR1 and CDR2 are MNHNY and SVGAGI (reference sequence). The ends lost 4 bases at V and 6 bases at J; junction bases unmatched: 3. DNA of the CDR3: TGTGCCAGCAGTTGGGACAGGGTCGCCGGGGAGCTGTTTTTT. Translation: CASSWDRVAGELFF.

CDR3 loop: CAWSVRSGRGAQYF. The CDR3 region has the DNA TGTGCCTGGAGTGTACGGTCAGGGCGCGGGGCCCAGTACTTC. The V gene is TRBV30, the J gene TRBJ2-5, with a possible D match to TRBD2 (6 bases). Germline values: CDR1 GTSNPN, CDR2 SVGIG (reference sequence). V lost 0 bases and J lost 9, with 17 bases in between. The CDR3 spans 14 residues.

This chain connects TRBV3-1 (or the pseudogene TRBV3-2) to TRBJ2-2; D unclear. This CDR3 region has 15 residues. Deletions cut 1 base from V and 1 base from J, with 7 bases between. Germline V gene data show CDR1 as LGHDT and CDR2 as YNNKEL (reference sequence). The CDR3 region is CASSQVSENTGELFF. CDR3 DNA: TGTGCCAGCAGCCAAGTTAGTGAGAACACCGGGGAGCTGTTTTTT.

The CDR3 loop reads CASSQGTVRGTRETQYF. In nucleotides, the CDR3 is TGTGCCAGCAGCCAAGGGACAGTGAGGGGGACCCGGGAGACCCAGTACTTC. This chain uses TRBV4-2 with TRBJ2-5; perhaps TRBD1 as D (6 bases). CDR1 is LGHNA and CDR2 is YNFKEQ in the germline V gene. V dropped 1 base and J dropped 5 bases, with 20 bases sitting between them. The CDR3 has 17 amino acids.

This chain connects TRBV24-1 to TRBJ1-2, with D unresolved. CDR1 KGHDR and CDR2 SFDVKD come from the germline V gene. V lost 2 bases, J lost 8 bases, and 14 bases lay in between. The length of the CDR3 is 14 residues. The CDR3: CATSDSSRGRGYTF. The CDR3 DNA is TGTGCCACCAGTGATTCGAGTCGGGGTCGCGGCTACACCTTC.

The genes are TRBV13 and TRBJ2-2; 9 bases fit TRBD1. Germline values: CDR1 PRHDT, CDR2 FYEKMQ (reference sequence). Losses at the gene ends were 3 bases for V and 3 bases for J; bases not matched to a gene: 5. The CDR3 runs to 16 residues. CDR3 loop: CASSFGTGSYTGELFF. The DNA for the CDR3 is TGTGCCAGCAGCTTCGGGACAGGGTCATACACCGGGGAGCTGTTTTTT.

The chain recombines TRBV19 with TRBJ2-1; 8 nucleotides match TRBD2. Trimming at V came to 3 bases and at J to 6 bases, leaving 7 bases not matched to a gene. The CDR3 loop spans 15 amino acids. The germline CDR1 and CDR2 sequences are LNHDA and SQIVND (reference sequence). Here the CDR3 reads CASSITSGGGNEQFF. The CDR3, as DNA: TGTGCCAGTAGTATTACTAGCGGCGGGGGCAATGAGCAGTTCTTC.

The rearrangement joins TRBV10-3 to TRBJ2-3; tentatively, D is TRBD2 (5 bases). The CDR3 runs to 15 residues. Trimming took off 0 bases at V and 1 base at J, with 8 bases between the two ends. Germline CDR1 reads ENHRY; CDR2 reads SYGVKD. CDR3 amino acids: CAISESMGGTDTQYF. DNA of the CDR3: TGTGCCATCAGTGAGTCAATGGGAGGCACAGATACGCAGTATTTT.

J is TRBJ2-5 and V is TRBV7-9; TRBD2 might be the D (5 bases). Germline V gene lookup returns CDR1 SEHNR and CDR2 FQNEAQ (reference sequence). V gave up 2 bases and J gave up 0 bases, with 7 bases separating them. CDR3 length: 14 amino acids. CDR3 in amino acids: CASSLREHQETQYF. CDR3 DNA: TGTGCCAGCAGCTTAAGGGAGCACCAAGAGACCCAGTACTTC.

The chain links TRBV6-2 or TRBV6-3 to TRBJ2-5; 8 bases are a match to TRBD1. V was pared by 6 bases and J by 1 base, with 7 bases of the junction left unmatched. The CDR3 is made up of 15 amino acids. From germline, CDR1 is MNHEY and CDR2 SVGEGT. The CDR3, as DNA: TGTGCCAGCAGCATTGGACAGGGCTTCCAAGAGACCCAGTACTTC. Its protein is CASSIGQGFQETQYF.

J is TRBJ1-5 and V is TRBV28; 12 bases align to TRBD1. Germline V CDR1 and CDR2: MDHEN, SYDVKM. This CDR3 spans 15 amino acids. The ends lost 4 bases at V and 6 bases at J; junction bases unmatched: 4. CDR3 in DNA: TGTGCCAGCAGTTCGGGACAGGGGGCGATTCAGCCCCAGCATTTT. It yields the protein CASSSGQGAIQPQHF.